This note documents a single T cell receptor (beta chain) sequence. At one end the junction does not follow the germline gene, possibly because of a read error. The data derive from a study of blood T cell repertoires in COVID-19. At the level of the study: Researchers got acute and convalescent COVID-19 samples from the United States, Italy and Spain. Sources were T cells, B-cell-depleted T cells, or PBMCs; the material itself was cDNA or gDNA.

As originally analysed: Estimated nucleated cell counts came from reference gene primer amplification. Clones were sequenced by immunoSEQ multiplex PCR, and TCRdb holds only the in-frame ones, with some missing. V and J calls and clone size are given by that table; D and trimming were obtained from the DNA. The table has more than 250,000 clones, around 87% seen once. Germline CDR1 is SSHAT and CDR2 is FNYEAQ (reference sequence). The CDR3 runs 14 residues. Specimen: peripheral blood. The sequence was obtained from a woman aged 25 to 45 who had recovered from COVID-19. This sequence joins TRBV7-7 and TRBJ1-4; D perhaps matches TRBD1 (6 bases). CDR3 DNA: TGTGCTAGCAGCTTCCACAGGGAAGGAGAAAAACTGTTTTTT. It specifies CASSFHREGEKLFF.